The sample holds a few counts of the clone carrying this TCR beta chain. Its antigen remains unknown. The trim removed 3 bases at V and 8 bases at J, leaving 5 bases unmatched. The CDR3 spans 13 residues. Combining a sample-barcoded 5' primer with a J-beta primer mix, a second PCR ran for about 7 to 11 cycles. TCRdb re-analysed the 5' RACE reads in MiXCR, keeping a single row per CDR3 protein. This table holds just over 800,000 distinct CDR3 sequences, around 68% found once. Donors were healthy Caucasian individuals from Russia aged about 6 to 90. Peripheral blood from each donor was collected in a volume of approximately 10 milliliters. Per-sample yields of isolated PBMCs were at least 6 million. The data stem from a study of blood T cells in healthy people across ages. Study-wide results and caveats: Unknown donor CMV status possibly confounded expanded clonotype changes.

The receptor's source is a man aged 25-45 years in good health. Input material: blood. This chain uses TRBV12-3 or TRBV12-4 with TRBJ1-2; 8 bases fit TRBD1. CDR3: CASSLRTGSGYTF. Here the CDR3 DNA reads TGTGCCAGCAGTTTGAGGACAGGGAGCGGCTACACCTTC.